The 16 T cell receptor beta chains below all came from one sample that was sequenced in a study of T and B cells in COVID-19 patients. TRB was amplified from about 250-500 ng of blood genomic DNA. TRB rearrangements were amplified by multiplex PCR with BIOMED2 TRB-A/B primers. In TCRdb, the multiplex PCR reads were re-called with MiXCR into one record per CDR3 protein. The sample lists 15,000 or so distinct CDR3 sequences; over 25% were seen once. The sequencing sample was made of blood. The receptors were gathered from a human donor who had recovered from COVID-19.

The chain recombines TRBV27 with TRBJ1-2; 8 bases agree with TRBD1. V lost 6 bases, J lost 4 bases, and 4 bases stayed unmatched. From germline, CDR1 is MNHEY and CDR2 SMNVEV (reference sequence). The CDR3 runs to 13 residues. CDR3 residues: CASSNGQGYGYTF. The CDR3 nucleotides are TGTGCCAGCAGCAACGGACAGGGCTATGGCTACACCTTC.

This clonotype was counted a few times. The chain has TRBV6-5 and TRBJ2-7; TRBD2 is a possible D gene (6 bases). The CDR3 covers 15 residues. The germline V gene encodes CDR1 MNHEY and CDR2 SVGAGI. The germline V and J ends were trimmed by 4 bases and 3 bases, with 16 bases remaining between them. CDR3 loop: CASSSPGLFYYEQYF. The CDR3 DNA reads TGTGCCAGCAGTTCCCCGGGACTCTTCTACTACGAGCAGTACTTC.

Note on this clonotype: A much larger clone lies a single base off, so this may be a read error. The gene calls are TRBV5-4 and TRBJ2-3; D uncertain. The CDR3 has 13 residues. Trimming shortened V by 5 bases and J by 3 bases, and 10 bases separated the two germline ends. From germline, CDR1 is SGHNT and CDR2 YYREEE (reference sequence). This chain's CDR3 is CASSRRWTDTQYF. In DNA, the CDR3 is TGTGCCAGCAGTCGTCGATGGACAGATACGCAGTATTTT.

The CDR3 loop reads CASIGGFYNEQFF. Written as DNA, the CDR3 is TGTGCCAGCATCGGGGGTTTCTACAATGAGCAGTTCTTC. V gene TRBV28 combines with J gene TRBJ2-1; D perhaps matches TRBD2 (6 bases). The V gene's germline CDR1 is MDHEN and CDR2 SYDVKM. Trimming left V 7 bases short and J 3 bases short, with 10 bases between. The CDR3 runs 13 residues. Looking up the rest from reference TRBV28 and TRBJ2-1 gives the full variable domain: DVKVTQSSRYLVKRTGEKVFLECVQDMDHENMFWYRQDPGLGLRLIYFSYDVKMKEKGDIPEGYSVSREKKERFSLILESASTNQTSMYLCASIGGFYNEQFFGPGTRLTVL.

The chain recombines TRBV5-6 with TRBJ2-7, with 8 bases aligning to TRBD2. The CDR3 loop spans 16 amino acids. Trimming cost V 4 bases and J 2 bases; bases outside gene matches: 11. The germline CDR1 and CDR2 sequences are SGHDT and YYEEEE. The CDR3, as DNA: TGTGCCAGCAGCCCGAGCTCGGGGGGGCCCCCCTACGAGCAGTACTTC. Residues: CASSPSSGGPPYEQYF. The full variable domain, completed using reference TRBV5-6 and TRBJ2-7, is DAGVTQSPTHLIKTRGQQVTLRCSPKSGHDTVSWYQQALGQGPQFIFQYYEEEERQRGNFPDRFSGHQFPNYSSELNVNALLLGDSALYLCASSPSSGGPPYEQYFGPGTRLTVT.

The chain links TRBV6-6 to TRBJ2-5; a weak D match, TRBD1 (5 bases). This CDR3 has 14 residues. Trimming left V 4 bases short and J 3 bases short, with 12 bases between. Germline CDR1 and CDR2: MNHNY and SVGAGI (reference sequence). The CDR3 spells CASSFPSREETQYF. The CDR3 DNA is TGTGCCAGCAGTTTTCCCTCCAGGGAAGAGACCCAGTACTTC.

The J gene is TRBJ2-2, the V gene TRBV4-1; 12 nucleotides align to TRBD1. Trimming took 0 bases from V and 10 from J; bases not matched to a gene: 12. This CDR3 is built from 18 residues. The germline V gene encodes CDR1 MGHRA and CDR2 YSYEKL. CDR3 amino acids: CASSQDQEGQGARKELFF. CDR3 bases: TGCGCCAGCAGCCAAGATCAGGAGGGACAGGGGGCGCGTAAGGAGCTGTTTTTT.

This sequence joins TRBV24-1 and TRBJ2-5; D is unclear. Per the germline V gene, CDR1 is KGHDR and CDR2 is SFDVKD. Trimming took 0 bases from V and 4 from J, leaving 8 bases between them. This CDR3 contains 14 residues. Here the CDR3 DNA reads TGTGCCACCAGTGATTTGGGTGCGATAGAGACCCAGTACTTC. Protein: CATSDLGAIETQYF.

The chain is built from TRBV5-4 and TRBJ1-1; TRBD1 might be the D (6 bases). V lost 6 bases to trimming and J lost 2 bases, with 8 bases between them. CDR1 and CDR2 from the germline V gene are SGHNT and YYREEE (reference sequence). The CDR3 runs to 12 residues. CDR3 residues: CASTRGNTEAFF. Written as DNA, the CDR3 is TGTGCCAGCACCAGGGGAAACACTGAAGCTTTCTTT.

Many counts were recorded for this clonotype. This chain links TRBV30 with TRBJ2-1; 13 positions agree with TRBD2. CDR1 is GTSNPN and CDR2 is SVGIG in the germline V gene (reference sequence). V dropped 8 bases and J dropped 6; count of bases not matched to a gene: 4. The CDR3 has 13 amino acids. The CDR3 spells CAGGLAGPNEQFF. The CDR3 DNA reads TGTGCCGGGGGACTAGCGGGGCCCAATGAGCAGTTCTTC.

This clonotype ranks as medium-sized. The gene calls are TRBV29-1 and TRBJ2-7; D possibly corresponds to TRBD1 (6 bases). Trimming cost V 0 bases and J 1 base, with 13 bases left between them. The germline gives CDR1 SQVTM, CDR2 ANQGSEA. The CDR3 covers 15 residues. The CDR3 is CSVEDPRTESYEQYF. The CDR3 nucleotides read TGCAGCGTTGAAGATCCCAGGACAGAATCCTACGAGCAGTACTTC.

This clonotype was seen ten or more times. This chain joins TRBV6-1 and TRBJ2-7; TRBD1 matches at 7 bases. CDR1 MNHNS and CDR2 SASEGT come from the germline V gene. The CDR3 runs to 12 residues. The V segment lost 10 bases and the J segment 5 bases; nucleotides outside the gene matches: 8. CDR3 sequence (DNA): TGTGCCATCAAGACAGGGTCCAACGAGCAGTACTTC. This codes for CAIKTGSNEQYF.

Sample share makes this clonotype medium-sized. V is TRBV6-4 and J is TRBJ2-1; 8 bases are a match to TRBD2. V shed 3 bases, J shed 6 bases, and the junction held 10 bases outside the gene matches. This CDR3 spans 16 amino acids. Looked up from germline, CDR1 is MRHNA and CDR2 is SNTAGT. The CDR3: CASSESPAGVVNEQFF. The DNA for the CDR3 is TGTGCCAGCAGTGAATCTCCAGCGGGAGTTGTCAATGAGCAGTTCTTC.

This chain links TRBV27 with TRBJ1-5; 10 bases map to TRBD1. V shed 4 bases and J 6 bases; nucleotides not matched to a gene: 3. CDR1 is MNHEY, CDR2 SMNVEV, per germline (reference sequence). The CDR3 has 14 residues. The CDR3 region is CASSWTGGGQPQHF. CDR3 bases: TGTGCCAGCAGTTGGACAGGGGGTGGTCAGCCCCAGCATTTT.

The chain employs TRBV20-1 and TRBJ1-1; possible D gene TRBD1, 5 bases. Per the germline V gene, CDR1 is DFQATT and CDR2 is SNEGSKA (reference sequence). V lost 3 bases and J 11 bases, leaving 25 bases between the germline ends. The CDR3 runs 15 residues. The chain's CDR3 is CSASGGDTLGQGAFF. DNA of the CDR3: TGCAGTGCTAGTGGGGGAGACACGTTGGGCCAGGGCGCTTTCTTT.

This clonotype has a single count. This sequence may be a read error, since a much larger clone differs from it by one base. The chain combines TRBV5-4 with TRBJ2-3; 7 bases line up with TRBD2. Germline assignment: CDR1 SGHNT and CDR2 YYREEE (reference sequence). This CDR3 has 17 amino acids. The CDR3, as DNA: TGTGCCAGAAGCTTGTGGGAGACTAGCCGGGGCACAGATACGCAGTATTTT. This sequence encodes CARSLWETSRGTDTQYF. The full variable domain, with the rest looked up from reference TRBV5-4 and TRBJ2-3, is ETGVTQSPTHLIKTRGQQVTLRCSSQSGHNTVSWYQQALGQGPQFIFQYYREEENGRGNFPPRFSGLQFPNYSSELNVNALELDDSALYLCARSLWETSRGTDTQYFGPGTRLTVL.